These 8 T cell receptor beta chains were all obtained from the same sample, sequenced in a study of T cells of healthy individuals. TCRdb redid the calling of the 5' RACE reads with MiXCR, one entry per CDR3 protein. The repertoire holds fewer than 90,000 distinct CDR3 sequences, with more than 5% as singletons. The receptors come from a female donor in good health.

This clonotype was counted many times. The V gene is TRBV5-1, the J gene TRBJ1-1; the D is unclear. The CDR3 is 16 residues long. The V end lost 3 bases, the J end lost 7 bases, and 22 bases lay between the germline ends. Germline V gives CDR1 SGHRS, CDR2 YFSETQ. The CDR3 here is CASSSLKPVLLDEAFF. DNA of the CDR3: TGCGCCAGCAGCTCCCTAAAACCGGTCCTGCTCGATGAAGCTTTCTTT.

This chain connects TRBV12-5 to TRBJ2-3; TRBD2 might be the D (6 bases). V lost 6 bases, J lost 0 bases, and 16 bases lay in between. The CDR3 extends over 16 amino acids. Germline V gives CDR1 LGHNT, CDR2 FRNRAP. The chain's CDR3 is CASGPERAPSTDTQYF. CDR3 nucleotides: TGTGCTAGTGGCCCCGAGCGGGCGCCAAGCACAGATACGCAGTATTTT.

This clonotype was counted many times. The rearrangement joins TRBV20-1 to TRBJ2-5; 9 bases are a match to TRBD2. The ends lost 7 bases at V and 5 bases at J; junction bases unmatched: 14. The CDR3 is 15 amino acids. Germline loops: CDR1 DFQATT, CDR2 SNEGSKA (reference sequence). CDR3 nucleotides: TGCAGTGGAAGCACCGGGACTAGCTCCTGGGAGACCCAGTACTTC. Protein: CSGSTGTSSWETQYF.

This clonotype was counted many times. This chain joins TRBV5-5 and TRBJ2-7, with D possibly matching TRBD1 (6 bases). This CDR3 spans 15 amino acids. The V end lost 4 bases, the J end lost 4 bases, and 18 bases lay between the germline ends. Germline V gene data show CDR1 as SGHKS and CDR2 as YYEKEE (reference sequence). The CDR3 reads CASSPNRVLSYEQYF. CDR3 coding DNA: TGTGCCAGCAGCCCAAACAGGGTCCTGAGTTACGAGCAGTACTTC.

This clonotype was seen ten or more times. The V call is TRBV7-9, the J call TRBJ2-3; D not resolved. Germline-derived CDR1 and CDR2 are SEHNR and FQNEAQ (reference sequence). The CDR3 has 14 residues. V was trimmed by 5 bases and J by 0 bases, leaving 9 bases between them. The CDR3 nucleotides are TGTGCCAGCAGCGCGAGGCGTAGCACAGATACGCAGTATTTT. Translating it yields CASSARRSTDTQYF.

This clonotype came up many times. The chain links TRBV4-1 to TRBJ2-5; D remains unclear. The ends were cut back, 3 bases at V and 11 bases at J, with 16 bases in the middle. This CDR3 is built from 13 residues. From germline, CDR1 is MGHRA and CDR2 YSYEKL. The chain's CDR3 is CASSHQRPPIQYF. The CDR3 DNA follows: TGCGCCAGCAGCCATCAACGACCCCCAATTCAGTACTTC.

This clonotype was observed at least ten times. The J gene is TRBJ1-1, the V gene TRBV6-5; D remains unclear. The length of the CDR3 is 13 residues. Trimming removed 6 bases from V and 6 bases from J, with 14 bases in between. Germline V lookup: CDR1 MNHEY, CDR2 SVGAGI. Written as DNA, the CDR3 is TGTGCCAGCAGAACTAATCATTACTCTGAAGCTTTCTTT. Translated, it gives CASRTNHYSEAFF.

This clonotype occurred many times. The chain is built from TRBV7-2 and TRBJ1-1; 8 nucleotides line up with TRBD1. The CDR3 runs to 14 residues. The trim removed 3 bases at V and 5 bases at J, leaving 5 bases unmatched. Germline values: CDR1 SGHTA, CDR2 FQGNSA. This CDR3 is CASSFGQGTTEAFF. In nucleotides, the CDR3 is TGTGCCAGCAGCTTTGGACAGGGAACGACTGAAGCTTTCTTT.